This record looks at one T cell receptor beta chain sequence and its context. The data are from a study of blood T cell repertoires in COVID-19. V was trimmed by 0 bases and J by 11 bases, leaving 13 bases between them. Germline V gene lookup returns CDR1 MGHRA and CDR2 YSYEKL. CDR3 length equals 14 residues. Assay used: immunoSEQ multiplex PCR; TCRdb lists only in-frame clones, some missing. The table has about 180,000 clones, about 87% seen once. This TCR was sampled from a man aged 55 to 70 with COVID-19, enrolled during active disease. The sequencing input was peripheral blood. J is TRBJ1-4 and V is TRBV4-1; D gene ambiguous. In DNA, the CDR3 is TGCGCCAGCAGCCAAGACGAGGACGGGAGGAAACTGTTTTTT. Translation: CASSQDEDGRKLFF.